The 18 T cell receptor beta chains below were found in one sample sequenced in a study of vaccination effects on CD4 cells after COVID-19. Using viral peptide pools, the ViraFEST assay grew out antigen-specific CD4+ T cells prior to sequencing. Between days 9 and 10 of culture, CD4+ T cells were separated out. People in the vaccine group had not been infected with SARS-CoV-2 before, and their nucleocapsid antibodies were negative. These receptors lack a known antigen. This table comes from immunoSEQ multiplex PCR, and its TCRdb copy is limited to in-frame clones, with some not included. Altogether 73,000 or so clones are present, around 79% being singletons, with the ten largest covering about 10%. The starting material was CD4+ T cells from PBMCs cultured with SARS-CoV-2 spike peptides, obtained before COVID-19 vaccination. The receptors were gathered from a human donor who received a COVID-19 vaccine.

The chain uses TRBV15 and TRBJ2-3, with 7 bases identical to TRBD2. The CDR3 extends over 16 amino acids. The ends lost 0 bases at V and 3 bases at J; junction bases unmatched: 6. Germline V gene lookup returns CDR1 LNHNV and CDR2 YYDKDF (reference sequence). This chain's CDR3 is CATSRDRASGTDTQYF. DNA of the CDR3: TGTGCCACCAGCAGAGATAGGGCTAGCGGAACAGATACGCAGTATTTT.

The rearrangement uses TRBV6-2 or TRBV6-3 and TRBJ2-1; D not resolved. Germline V lookup: CDR1 MNHEY, CDR2 SVGEGT. Trimming removed 6 bases at V and 4 bases at J, with 16 bases between. The CDR3 runs to 15 residues. This CDR3 is CASSSNLLTYNEQFF. Here the CDR3 DNA reads TGTGCCAGCAGCTCGAACCTACTCACTTACAATGAGCAGTTCTTC.

The rearrangement links TRBV3-1 (or the pseudogene TRBV3-2) to TRBJ2-1; the match to TRBD1 covers 8 bases. The CDR3 is 14 residues long. Germline lookup yields CDR1 LGHDT and CDR2 YNNKEL (reference sequence). With 5 bases clipped from V and 1 base from J, the junction kept 1 base outside the gene matches. CDR3 protein: CASSDRGSYNEQFF. In DNA, the CDR3 is TGTGCCAGCAGCGACAGGGGATCCTACAATGAGCAGTTCTTC.

This clone was detected a few times. This chain joins TRBV30 and TRBJ1-1; TRBD1 is a possible D gene (6 bases). V gave up 2 bases and J gave up 1 base, with 14 bases separating them. CDR1 and CDR2 (germline): GTSNPN, SVGIG (reference sequence). The CDR3 extends over 15 amino acids. The CDR3 protein is CAWSRTGRSNTEAFF. The CDR3 nucleotides read TGTGCCTGGAGTCGAACAGGGAGATCGAACACTGAAGCTTTCTTT.

In its sample, this clone ranks as medium-sized. The chain uses TRBV18 and TRBJ1-5, with D unresolved. The CDR3 contains 15 residues. Between the trimmed V and J ends, which lost 6 bases and 0 bases, there was a span of 12 bases. Germline V CDR1 and CDR2: KGHSH, LQKENI. CDR3 sequence reads: CASSRGSNSNQPQHF. For the CDR3, the DNA is TGTGCCAGCTCTCGCGGCAGCAATAGCAATCAGCCCCAGCATTTT.

For the CDR3, the DNA is TGTGCCAGCAGTGTTAAGAACACCGGGGAGCTGTTTTTT. It encodes CASSVKNTGELFF. The chain links TRBV2 to TRBJ2-2; D not certain. The V and J ends lost 4 bases and 1 base respectively, with 4 bases between them. Germline V CDR1 and CDR2: SNHLY, FYNNEI. The CDR3 length is 13 residues.

This sequence joins TRBV3-1 (or the pseudogene TRBV3-2) and TRBJ2-3; 9 nucleotides match TRBD2. After removal of 1 base from V and 6 bases from J, the junction contained 5 bases not matched to a gene. This CDR3 has 15 amino acids. The germline V gene has CDR1 LGHDT and CDR2 YNNKEL (reference sequence). DNA of the CDR3: TGTGCCAGCAGCCAAGGAGCGGGGGGCCCGGATACGCAGTATTTT. This sequence encodes CASSQGAGGPDTQYF.

This chain connects TRBV25-1 to TRBJ1-2; possibly TRBD1 for D (5 bases). The CDR3 has 13 residues. The germline V gene has CDR1 MGHDK and CDR2 SYGVNS. Trimming removed 4 bases from V and 5 bases from J, with 11 bases in between. For the CDR3, the DNA is TGTGCCAGCAGTGGAGAGGGGTGGTATGGCTACACCTTC. Translating it yields CASSGEGWYGYTF.

The chain couples TRBV7-6 to TRBJ2-5; TRBD2 aligns across 14 bases. Germline V gives CDR1 SGHVS, CDR2 FNYEAQ. The CDR3 has 16 amino acids. V trimming: 5 bases; J trimming: 2 bases; junction bases outside the gene matches: 4. In nucleotides, the CDR3 is TGTGCCAGCAGCAAAGGACTAGCGGGGGGACAAGAGACCCAGTACTTC. Translation: CASSKGLAGGQETQYF.

The chain carries TRBV18 and TRBJ1-1; a weak D match, TRBD1 (6 bases). The length of the CDR3 is 15 residues. The V gene lost 4 bases and the J gene lost 3 bases, with 15 bases spanning the gap. The germline V gene has CDR1 KGHSH and CDR2 LQKENI. The CDR3 DNA sequence: TGTGCCAGCTCACAACAGGGCCGGGGAGACACTGAAGCTTTCTTT. This translates into CASSQQGRGDTEAFF.

The chain has TRBV6-4 and TRBJ2-7; D is unresolved. The V gene lost 3 bases and the J gene lost 3 bases, with 12 bases spanning the gap. This CDR3 contains 14 residues. The germline CDR1 and CDR2 sequences are MRHNA and SNTAGT. The CDR3 here is CASSESSSIYEQYV. The CDR3 nucleotides are TGTGCCAGCAGTGAGTCTTCCAGCATCTACGAGCAGTACGTC.

The sample holds one count of this clone. The J gene is TRBJ1-1, the V gene TRBV12-3 or TRBV12-4; no clear D. There are 13 residues in the CDR3. V was trimmed by 4 bases and J by 0 bases, leaving 6 bases between them. CDR3 sequence: CASSSLVNTEAFF. Here the CDR3 DNA reads TGTGCCAGCAGTTCCCTCGTGAACACTGAAGCTTTCTTT.

This rearrangement joins TRBV30 to TRBJ1-4; D not resolved. The germline V gene has CDR1 GTSNPN and CDR2 SVGIG (reference sequence). The CDR3 is made up of 14 amino acids. The V gene lost 8 bases and the J gene lost 7 bases, with 20 bases spanning the gap. The CDR3 sequence is CATTTTPLGEKLFF. The CDR3 DNA sequence: TGTGCCACTACTACCACCCCCCTGGGTGAAAAACTGTTTTTT. The full variable domain, completed using reference TRBV30 and TRBJ1-4, is SQTIHQWPATLVQPVGSPLSLECTVEGTSNPNLYWYRQAAGRGLQLLFYSVGIGQISSEVPQNLSASRPQDRQFILSSKKLLLSDSGFYLCATTTTPLGEKLFFGSGTQLSVL.

The chain recombines TRBV7-3 with TRBJ1-3; D uncertain. Trimming shortened V by 1 base and J by 4 bases, and 23 bases separated the two germline ends. CDR1 and CDR2 (germline): SGHTA, FQGTGA. The CDR3 has 19 amino acids. CDR3 nucleotides: TGTGCCAGCAGCTTAATCCCGGGTGACGGCGGGCTCTCCGGAAACACCATATATTTT. This gives the protein CASSLIPGDGGLSGNTIYF.

J is TRBJ1-4 and V is TRBV6-5; 8 bases agree with TRBD1. Trimming took 1 base from V and 7 from J; bases not matched to a gene: 8. Germline CDR1 reads MNHEY; CDR2 reads SVGAGI. The CDR3 is 16 amino acids. CDR3 in DNA: TGTGCCAGCAGTTACTTTCGACAGGGGAAGGGTGAAAAACTGTTTTTT. It encodes CASSYFRQGKGEKLFF.

This chain joins TRBV30 and TRBJ1-6, with 9 bases aligning to TRBD1. The V gene's germline CDR1 is GTSNPN and CDR2 SVGIG (reference sequence). The CDR3 totals 17 residues. With 3 bases clipped from V and 1 base from J, the junction kept 7 bases outside the gene matches. The CDR3 nucleotides are TGTGCCTGGAGAGACGGACAGGGGATTTCCTATAATTCACCCCTCCACTTT. Translation: CAWRDGQGISYNSPLHF.

J is TRBJ2-4 and V is TRBV6-5; either TRBD1 or TRBD2 may fit D (5 bases each). Germline assignment: CDR1 MNHEY and CDR2 SVGAGI. Trimming shortened V by 6 bases and J by 1 base, and 10 bases separated the two germline ends. This CDR3 has 14 residues. The CDR3 spells CASSPGAAKNIQYF. CDR3 coding DNA: TGTGCCAGCAGCCCCGGGGCGGCCAAAAACATTCAGTACTTC.

This chain links TRBV5-1 with TRBJ1-2; 12 positions match TRBD1. This CDR3 has 16 residues. J lost 4 bases, V lost 2 bases, and 6 bases had no gene match. Germline values: CDR1 SGHRS, CDR2 YFSETQ. The CDR3 loop is CASSLAGTGGAYGYTF. DNA of the CDR3: TGCGCCAGCAGCTTAGCCGGGACAGGGGGCGCCTATGGCTACACCTTC.